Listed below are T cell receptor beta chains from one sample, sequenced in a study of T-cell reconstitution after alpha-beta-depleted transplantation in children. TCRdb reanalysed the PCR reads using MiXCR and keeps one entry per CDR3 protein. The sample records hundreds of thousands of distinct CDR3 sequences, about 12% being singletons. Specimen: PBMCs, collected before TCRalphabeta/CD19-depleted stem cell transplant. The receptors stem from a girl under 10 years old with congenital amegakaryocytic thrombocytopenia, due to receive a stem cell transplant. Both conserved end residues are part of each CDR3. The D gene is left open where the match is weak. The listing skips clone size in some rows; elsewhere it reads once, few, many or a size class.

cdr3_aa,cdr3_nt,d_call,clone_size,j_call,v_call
CASSLDSLGMVRANTEAFF,TGTGCCAGCAGCTTAGATTCCCTTGGGATGGTAAGGGCTAACACTGAAGCTTTCTTT,.,.,TRBJ1-1,TRBV11-2
CASSDKYYEQYF,TGTGCCAGCAGTGATAAGTACTACGAGCAGTACTTC,.,many,TRBJ2-7,TRBV28
CASSYGLADSYEQYF,TGTGCCAGCAGTTACGGGCTAGCGGACTCCTACGAGCAGTACTTC,TRBD2,few,TRBJ2-7,TRBV6-5
CASSQRRPGGPEAFF,TGCGCCAGCAGCCAGAGGCGGCCAGGGGGCCCCGAAGCTTTCTTT,TRBD1,few,TRBJ1-1,TRBV5-1
CASSVEGRETQYF,TGTGCCAGCAGTGTGGAGGGAAGAGAGACCCAGTACTTC,.,many,TRBJ2-5,TRBV25-1
CASSLVWDQETQYF,TGCGCCAGCAGCTTGGTTTGGGACCAAGAGACCCAGTACTTC,.,few,TRBJ2-5,TRBV5-1
CASSLLGKEQYF,TGTGCCAGCAGTTTACTGGGCAAAGAGCAGTACTTC,.,many,TRBJ2-7,TRBV12-3/TRBV12-4
CASSQMVRGSFETQYF,TGCGCCAGCAGCCAGATGGTTCGTGGGAGTTTCGAGACCCAGTACTTC,.,few,TRBJ2-5,TRBV4-1
CASSLVRGGAASPLHF,TGTGCCAGCAGCTTGGTTCGGGGGGGCGCGGCTTCACCCCTCCACTTT,.,many,TRBJ1-6,TRBV5-6
CATSRDEDRGLGNTIYF,TGTGCCACCAGCAGAGATGAAGACAGGGGGCTTGGAAACACCATATATTTT,TRBD1,many,TRBJ1-3,TRBV15
CSASRGSNEKLFF,TGCAGTGCCTCCAGGGGGTCTAATGAAAAACTGTTTTTT,TRBD1,.,TRBJ1-4,TRBV20-1
CAISESGALSYEQYF,TGTGCCATCAGTGAGTCGGGGGCCCTCTCCTACGAGCAGTACTTC,.,many,TRBJ2-7,TRBV10-3
CASSYGTGGYNEQFF,TGTGCCAGCAGTTACGGGACAGGGGGCTACAATGAGCAGTTCTTC,TRBD1,many,TRBJ2-1,TRBV12-3/TRBV12-4
CASSYVQETQYF,TGTGCCAGCAGTTACGTTCAAGAGACCCAGTACTTC,.,.,TRBJ2-5,TRBV6-6
CASSESRGSTDTQYF,TGCGCCAGCAGTGAGTCCCGCGGGAGCACAGATACGCAGTATTTT,.,few,TRBJ2-3,TRBV10-2
CASSSEVNEQFF,TGTGCCAGCAGCTCGGAGGTCAATGAGCAGTTCTTC,.,many,TRBJ2-1,TRBV5-6
CASSPLRGISTDTQYF,TGCGCCAGCAGCCCCCTCCGGGGAATTAGCACAGATACGCAGTATTTT,.,many,TRBJ2-3,TRBV5-1
CSAAIAVSNEQFF,TGCAGTGCGGCAATCGCGGTTTCCAATGAGCAGTTCTTC,.,many,TRBJ2-1,TRBV20-1
CSARDGRRVGLQPQHF,TGCAGTGCTAGAGATGGGCGAAGGGTCGGGCTCCAGCCCCAGCATTTT,.,.,TRBJ1-5,TRBV20-1
CASSLAVGVEQFF,TGCGCCAGCAGCTTGGCCGTGGGAGTTGAGCAGTTCTTC,.,many,TRBJ2-1,TRBV5-1
CATSGTRWAYNEQFF,TGTGCCACCAGTGGAACTAGGTGGGCTTACAATGAGCAGTTCTTC,.,.,TRBJ2-1,TRBV15
CASSPGRTSNQPQHF,TGTGCCAGCAGCCCTGGACGGACGAGCAATCAGCCCCAGCATTTT,.,.,TRBJ1-5,TRBV7-9
CASIWQDTGELFF,TGTGCCAGCATTTGGCAGGACACCGGGGAGCTGTTTTTT,.,many,TRBJ2-2,TRBV12-3/TRBV12-4
CASRYSRPGLATNTQYF,TGTGCCAGCAGATACAGTAGGCCGGGACTAGCGACGAATACGCAGTATTTT,TRBD2,many,TRBJ2-3,TRBV12-3/TRBV12-4
CAIKSGGYEQYF,TGTGCCATCAAATCGGGCGGGTACGAGCAGTACTTC,.,few,TRBJ2-7,TRBV10-3
CSLGLDYNEQFF,TGCAGCTTAGGACTAGACTACAATGAGCAGTTCTTC,TRBD2,many,TRBJ2-1,TRBV29-1
CASSRRGTSGPSYNEQFF,TGTGCCAGCAGTAGACGAGGGACTAGCGGACCGTCCTACAATGAGCAGTTCTTC,TRBD2,many,TRBJ2-1,TRBV12-3/TRBV12-4
CSAPDRGNSPLHF,TGCAGTGCCCCCGATCGAGGCAATTCACCCCTCCACTTT,.,few,TRBJ1-6,TRBV20-1
CSALIGNTIYF,TGCAGCGCTCTAATCGGAAACACCATATATTTT,.,many,TRBJ1-3,TRBV29-1
CSARTGKKETQYF,TGCAGTGCTAGGACGGGGAAGAAAGAGACCCAGTACTTC,.,.,TRBJ2-5,TRBV20-1
CASSLPPKETQYF,TGTGCCAGCAGCTTACCCCCTAAGGAGACCCAGTACTTC,.,many,TRBJ2-5,TRBV7-9
CASRTSRGAYNEQFF,TGTGCCAGCCGCACCTCCCGGGGCGCCTACAATGAGCAGTTCTTC,.,few,TRBJ2-1,TRBV12-3/TRBV12-4
CASSPSWQRNTEAFF,TGTGCCAGCTCCCCTTCGTGGCAGCGGAACACTGAAGCTTTCTTT,.,.,TRBJ1-1,TRBV12-3/TRBV12-4
CSARVTRSGANVLTF,TGCAGTGCTAGAGTGACACGCTCTGGGGCCAACGTCCTGACTTTC,.,.,TRBJ2-6,TRBV20-1
CASTPVGFF,TGTGCCAGCACCCCTGTTGGGTTCTTC,.,.,TRBJ2-1,TRBV7-9
CASSHQDRTTGRNEQFF,TGTGCCAGCAGCCACCAAGATCGGACTACCGGGAGGAATGAGCAGTTCTTC,TRBD2,.,TRBJ2-1,TRBV4-2
CATSSDRYTNTEAFF,TGTGCCACCAGCAGCGACAGGTATACCAACACTGAAGCTTTCTTT,.,many,TRBJ1-1,TRBV15
CSARTSGSLRGSYEQYF,TGCAGTGCCCGGACTAGCGGGAGTCTAAGGGGCTCCTACGAGCAGTACTTC,TRBD2,many,TRBJ2-7,TRBV20-1
CASSYSWAGGLGYTF,TGTGCCAGCAGTTACTCGTGGGCAGGGGGTCTGGGCTACACCTTC,TRBD1,many,TRBJ1-2,TRBV6-5